The 10 T cell receptor beta chains below were found in one sample sequenced in a study of blood T cell repertoires in COVID-19 (TCRdb year 2020). Library prep was done by the immunoSEQ multiplex PCR assay. The source is immuneACCESS, and TCRdb retained only in-frame sequences with V and J called. Part of the clones is not carried over; for the studies checked, unresolved V genes explain less than half of this, and the remainder is unexplained. The sample profile shows 67,000 or so clones; roughly 77% of them were found once. The leading ten clones occupy about 0.87% of the sample. Sequenced: peripheral blood. The receptors were sampled from a woman aged 70-85 years with acute or convalescent COVID-19.

The chain has TRBV11-2 and TRBJ2-3, with TRBD2 identical over 10 bases. This CDR3 is built from 17 residues. J lost 5 bases, V lost 5 bases, and 13 bases had no gene match. Germline V gene data show CDR1 as SGHAT and CDR2 as FQNNGV. The CDR3 bases are TGTGCCAGCAGCGAACACGACAGAGCGGGGGGGAGAGATACGCAGTATTTT. Translating gives CASSEHDRAGGRDTQYF.

This clone was counted between two and nine times. The chain uses TRBV6-4 and TRBJ1-2; the match to TRBD1 covers 8 bases. The CDR3 totals 15 residues. After removal of 5 bases from V and 6 bases from J, the junction contained 11 bases not matched to a gene. In germline, CDR1 is MRHNA, CDR2 SNTAGT. CDR3 sequence (DNA): TGTGCCAGCAGTCAATCCGGACAGGGACGCCATGGCTACACCTTC. As protein: CASSQSGQGRHGYTF.

The chain uses TRBV27 and TRBJ1-3; 10 nucleotides align to TRBD1. Per germline, CDR1 MNHEY and CDR2 SMNVEV (reference sequence). The CDR3 covers 16 residues. With 5 bases clipped from V and 0 bases from J, the junction kept 4 bases outside the gene matches. In DNA form, the CDR3 reads TGTGCCAGCAGTCGGACAGGGGGGGACTCTGGAAACACCATATATTTT. Its protein product is CASSRTGGDSGNTIYF.

The chain links TRBV27 to TRBJ2-2; TRBD1 might be the D (5 bases). Trimming removed 5 bases from V and 4 bases from J, with 11 bases in between. Per germline, CDR1 MNHEY and CDR2 SMNVEV (reference sequence). The CDR3 totals 14 residues. For the CDR3, the DNA is TGTGCCAGCAGTCTGGGGCGTAGCACCGGGGAGCTGTTTTTT. Translation gives CASSLGRSTGELFF.

CDR3 residues: CATSWTVPRETQYF. CDR3 DNA sequence: TGTGCCACCAGCTGGACAGTCCCTAGGGAGACCCAGTACTTC. V gene TRBV24-1 combines with J gene TRBJ2-5, with D possibly being TRBD1 (6 bases). V was shortened by 7 bases and J by 5 bases, with 16 bases between the two germline ends. CDR3 size: 14 residues. Germline CDR1 KGHDR, CDR2 SFDVKD.

The chain carries TRBV6-6 and TRBJ2-5, with 9 positions matching TRBD2. Per germline, CDR1 MNHNY and CDR2 SVGAGI (reference sequence). The CDR3 sequence is 15 residues long. The V gene end was trimmed by 1 base and the J gene end by 1 base; junction bases not matched to a gene: 1. The chain's CDR3 is CASSYLTSGQETQYF. Written as DNA, the CDR3 is TGTGCCAGCAGTTACTTGACTAGCGGCCAAGAGACCCAGTACTTC.

The genes are TRBV15 and TRBJ1-4; 7 nucleotides align to TRBD1. CDR3 length: 16 amino acids. In germline, CDR1 is LNHNV, CDR2 YYDKDF (reference sequence). V dropped 0 bases and J dropped 5; count of bases not matched to a gene: 6. The chain's CDR3 is CATSRDRQGANEKLFF. CDR3 coding DNA: TGTGCCACCAGCAGAGACAGACAGGGAGCAAATGAAAAACTGTTTTTT. Complete variable domain (other parts from reference TRBV15 and TRBJ1-4): DAMVIQNPRYQVTQFGKPVTLSCSQTLNHNVMYWYQQKSSQAPKLLFHYYDKDFNNEADTPDNFQSRRPNTSFCFLDIRSPGLGDTAMYLCATSRDRQGANEKLFFGSGTQLSVL.

The chain employs TRBV7-8 and TRBJ2-7; 10 nucleotides agree with TRBD2. CDR1 is SGHVS and CDR2 is FQNEAQ in the germline V gene. This CDR3 has 12 amino acids. J was trimmed by 11 bases and V by 5 bases; bases with no gene match: 6. The CDR3 sequence: CASSPTGTSEYF. CDR3 coding DNA: TGTGCCAGCAGCCCCACCGGGACTAGCGAGTACTTC.

V and J are TRBV29-1 and TRBJ2-5; 7 bases agree with TRBD1. The CDR3 spans 13 residues. Trimming removed 6 bases from V and 1 base from J; junction bases left unmatched: 5. Germline V gene data show CDR1 as SQVTM and CDR2 as ANQGSEA. The CDR3 coding sequence is TGCAGCGTGGCCGGGACAGTCCAAGAGACCCAGTACTTC. It yields the protein CSVAGTVQETQYF.

This clone has more than one count but fewer than ten. V and J are TRBV3-1 (or the pseudogene TRBV3-2) and TRBJ2-2, with D maybe TRBD1 (6 bases). This CDR3 region has 16 residues. The ends were cut back, 7 bases at V and 7 bases at J, with 22 bases in the middle. CDR1 LGHDT and CDR2 YNNKEL come from the germline V gene (reference sequence). CDR3 DNA sequence: TGTGCCAGCATCAACCGGGACATTCCAAAAGGCGGGGAGCTGTTTTTT. Encoded protein: CASINRDIPKGGELFF.